These T cell receptor beta chains were read from a single sample in a study of T cell changes during pregnancy in multiple sclerosis. Assay used: immunoSEQ multiplex PCR; TCRdb lists only in-frame clones, some missing. The repertoire holds fewer than 65,000 clones, with 91% as singletons. The starting material was CD8+ T cells from peripheral blood mononuclear cells, obtained after pregnancy. Source of these receptors: a female donor with multiple sclerosis, enrolled in a pregnancy study. Each CDR3 is given without its conserved first and last residue. The size entry is marked missing in some rows and otherwise reads once, few, many or a size class.

cdr3_length: 14; clone_size: -; j_call: TRBJ2-3; v_call: TRBV13; cdr3_aa: ASSLGGGGGTDTQY
cdr3_length: 8; clone_size: -; j_call: TRBJ1-1; v_call: TRBV30; cdr3_aa: AWMNTEAF
cdr3_length: 12; clone_size: -; j_call: TRBJ1-1; v_call: TRBV10-3; cdr3_aa: AIGEGGVGTEAF
cdr3_length: 11; clone_size: -; j_call: TRBJ2-7; v_call: TRBV30; cdr3_aa: ALSGGIVYEQY
cdr3_length: 16; clone_size: -; j_call: TRBJ1-5; v_call: TRBV19; cdr3_aa: ASSIVGVGRYSNQPQH
cdr3_length: 11; clone_size: -; j_call: TRBJ1-2; v_call: TRBV9; cdr3_aa: ASSIGSAYGYT
cdr3_length: 13; clone_size: -; j_call: TRBJ2-5; v_call: TRBV7-6; cdr3_aa: ASSLGSEGVETQY
cdr3_length: 13; clone_size: -; j_call: TRBJ2-7; v_call: TRBV5-4; cdr3_aa: ASSGGTSGPYEQY
cdr3_length: 13; clone_size: -; j_call: TRBJ1-6; v_call: TRBV30; cdr3_aa: AWSIPGAYNSPLH
cdr3_length: 12; clone_size: -; j_call: TRBJ2-7; v_call: TRBV19; cdr3_aa: ASSIIGGIYEQY
cdr3_length: 20; clone_size: -; j_call: TRBJ1-5; v_call: TRBV4-1; cdr3_aa: ASSHAGVEGDLFVVVNQPQH
cdr3_length: 12; clone_size: -; j_call: TRBJ2-3; v_call: TRBV2; cdr3_aa: ARQGRMGTDTQY
cdr3_length: 12; clone_size: -; j_call: TRBJ1-1; v_call: TRBV6-5; cdr3_aa: ASSPDRASTEAF
cdr3_length: 14; clone_size: -; j_call: TRBJ1-4; v_call: TRBV30; cdr3_aa: AWSPPSGTVNEKLF
cdr3_length: 12; clone_size: -; j_call: TRBJ1-1; v_call: TRBV13; cdr3_aa: ASSLLASNTEAF
cdr3_length: 15; clone_size: -; j_call: TRBJ1-4; v_call: TRBV21-1; cdr3_aa: ASSKGADSTFNEKLF
cdr3_length: 11; clone_size: once; j_call: TRBJ2-5; v_call: TRBV11-2; cdr3_aa: ASRSGGVETQY
cdr3_length: 12; clone_size: -; j_call: TRBJ1-2; v_call: TRBV2; cdr3_aa: ASSLQGSNYGYT